Presented here are 2 T cell receptor beta chains from one specimen sequenced in a study of blood T cell repertoires in COVID-19 (TCRdb year 2020). Receptors were amplified or captured by the immunoSEQ multiplex PCR assay. Imported from immuneACCESS, the table was reduced by TCRdb to in-frame sequences with V and J called. These copies leave out some clones; in studies compared against another copy, an unresolved V gene accounts for under half, and the cause of the remainder is not known. Here the sample has about 52,000 clones; around 80% occur a single time. 26% of the sample is taken by the ten largest. The specimen was peripheral blood. The receptors stem from a woman of 80 years or more with COVID-19, enrolled during active disease.

This clone has a single count. The chain employs TRBV7-9 and TRBJ2-6; no definite D call. V was clipped by 4 bases and J by 0 bases, with 7 bases between them. The CDR3 has 15 amino acids. Germline assignment: CDR1 SEHNR and CDR2 FQNEAQ (reference sequence). The CDR3 sequence is CASSSLYSGANVLTF. The CDR3 DNA reads as TGTGCCAGCAGCTCTCTCTACTCTGGGGCCAACGTCCTGACTTTC.

This chain uses TRBV19 with TRBJ1-3; 7 bases agree with TRBD1. Germline V CDR1 and CDR2: LNHDA, SQIVND (reference sequence). The length of the CDR3 is 15 residues. With V trimmed by 9 bases and J by 1 base, 9 bases remained unmatched. In DNA, the CDR3 is TGTGCCAGCACCCCAGACAGGGCATCTGGAAACACCATATATTTT. Encoded protein: CASTPDRASGNTIYF. Using reference TRBV19 and TRBJ1-3 for the parts outside the CDR3, the full variable domain is DGGITQSPKYLFRKEGQNVTLSCEQNLNHDAMYWYRQDPGQGLRLIYYSQIVNDFQKGDIAEGYSVSREKKESFPLTVTSAQKNPTAFYLCASTPDRASGNTIYFGEGSWLTVV.